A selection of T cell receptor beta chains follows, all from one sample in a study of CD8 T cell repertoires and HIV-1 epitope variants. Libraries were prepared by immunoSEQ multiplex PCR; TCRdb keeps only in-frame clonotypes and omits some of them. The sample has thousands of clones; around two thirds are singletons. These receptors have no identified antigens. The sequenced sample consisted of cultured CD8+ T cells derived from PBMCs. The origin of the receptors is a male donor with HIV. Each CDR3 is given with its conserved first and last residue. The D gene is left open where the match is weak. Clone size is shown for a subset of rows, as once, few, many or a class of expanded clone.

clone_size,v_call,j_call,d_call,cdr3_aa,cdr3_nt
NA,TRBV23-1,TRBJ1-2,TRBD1,CASSRPVPPGQALCYGYTF,TGCGCCAGCAGTAGGCCGGTCCCACCAGGACAGGCACTTTGCTATGGCTACACCTTC
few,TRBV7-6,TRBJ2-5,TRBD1,CASSLARDRSGRETQYF,TGTGCCAGCAGCTTAGCCCGGGACAGGAGTGGGAGAGAGACCCAGTACTTC
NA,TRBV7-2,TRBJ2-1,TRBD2,CASSRTSGEGNEQFF,TGTGCCAGCAGCCGGACTAGCGGGGAGGGTAATGAGCAGTTCTTC
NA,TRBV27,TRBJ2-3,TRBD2,CASSPLAGADTQYF,TGTGCCAGCAGTCCCCTAGCGGGGGCAGATACGCAGTATTTT
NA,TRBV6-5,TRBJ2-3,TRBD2,CASRQLGRGTDTQYF,TGTGCCAGCCGTCAACTAGGGAGGGGCACAGATACGCAGTATTTT
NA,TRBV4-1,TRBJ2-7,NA,CASSQDLGRTYEQYF,TGCGCCAGCAGCCAAGATCTTGGAAGGACCTACGAGCAGTACTTC
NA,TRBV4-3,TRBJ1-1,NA,CASSQGGRNTEAFF,TGCGCCAGCAGCCAAGGAGGAAGGAACACTGAAGCTTTCTTT
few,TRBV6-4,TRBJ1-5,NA,CASSDQEARNQPQHF,TGTGCCAGCAGTGACCAGGAGGCACGAAATCAGCCCCAGCATTTT
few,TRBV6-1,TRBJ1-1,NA,CATHPDNLNTEAFF,TGTGCCACACACCCGGACAACTTGAACACTGAAGCTTTCTTT
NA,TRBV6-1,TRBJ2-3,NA,CASSRGVQGPDTQYF,TGTGCCAGCAGTCGAGGAGTACAGGGCCCAGATACGCAGTATTTT
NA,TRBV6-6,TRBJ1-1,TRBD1,CASSSGQGLDTEAFF,TGTGCCAGCAGTTCGGGACAGGGCCTGGACACTGAAGCTTTCTTT
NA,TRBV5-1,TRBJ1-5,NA,CASRMNGDSNQPQHF,TGCGCCAGCAGAATGAATGGAGATAGCAATCAGCCCCAGCATTTT
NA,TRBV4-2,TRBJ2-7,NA,CASSQDYRGGSYEQYF,TGTGCCAGCAGCCAAGATTACAGGGGGGGATCCTACGAGCAGTACTTC
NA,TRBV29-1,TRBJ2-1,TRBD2,CSVERREAYNEQFF,TGCAGCGTTGAGCGGCGGGAGGCCTACAATGAGCAGTTCTTC
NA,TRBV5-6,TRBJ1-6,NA,CASSLAEMGSPLHF,TGTGCCAGCAGCTTGGCCGAAATGGGTTCACCCCTCCACTTT
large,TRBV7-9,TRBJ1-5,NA,CASSPSYSNQPQHF,TGTGCCAGCAGCCCGAGCTATAGCAATCAGCCCCAGCATTTT
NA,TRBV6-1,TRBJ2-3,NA,CASSHLLNSEHTQYF,TGTGCCAGCAGTCACCTATTAAACAGCGAGCATACGCAGTATTTT
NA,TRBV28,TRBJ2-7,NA,CASSSLDLSYEQYF,TGTGCCAGCAGTTCCTTGGACCTCTCCTACGAGCAGTACTTC
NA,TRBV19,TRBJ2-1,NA,CASSIQPNSYNEQFF,TGTGCCAGTAGTATCCAGCCGAACTCCTACAATGAGCAGTTCTTC
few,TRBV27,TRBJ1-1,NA,CASSLSSRNEAFF,TGTGCCAGCAGTTTATCGTCCCGGAATGAAGCTTTCTTT
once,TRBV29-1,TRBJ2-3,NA,CSVVLFAPPSLSSTDTQYF,TGCAGCGTTGTTCTGTTCGCCCCCCCCTCCCTTTCTAGCACAGATACGCAGTATTTT
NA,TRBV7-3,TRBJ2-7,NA,CASSEGPSYEQYF,TGTGCCAGCAGCGAAGGGCCCTCCTACGAGCAGTACTTC
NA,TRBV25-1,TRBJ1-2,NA,CASGLDGGGYTF,TGCGCCAGCGGACTTGACGGGGGAGGCTACACCTTC
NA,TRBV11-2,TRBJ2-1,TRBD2,CASRGSGVAYNEQFF,TGTGCCAGCAGGGGTAGCGGGGTAGCTTACAATGAGCAGTTCTTC
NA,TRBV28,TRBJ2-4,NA,CATALSIENIQYF,TGTGCCACCGCTTTAAGTATTGAAAACATTCAGTACTTC
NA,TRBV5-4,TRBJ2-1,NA,CASSARVGNEQFF,TGTGCCAGCAGCGCTAGGGTGGGCAATGAGCAGTTCTTC
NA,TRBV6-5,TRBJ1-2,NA,CASSPDWSYGYTF,TGTGCCAGCAGCCCCGACTGGAGCTATGGCTACACCTTC
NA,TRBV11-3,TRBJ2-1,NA,CASSFPGEGEQFF,TGTGCCAGCAGCTTCCCAGGGGAGGGCGAGCAGTTCTTC
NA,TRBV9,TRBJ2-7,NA,CASSVGGGASSYEQYF,TGTGCCAGCAGCGTAGGCGGCGGAGCCAGCTCCTACGAGCAGTACTTC
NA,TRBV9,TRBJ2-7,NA,CASSVEGSSYEQYF,TGTGCCAGCAGCGTAGAAGGGAGCTCCTACGAGCAGTACTTC
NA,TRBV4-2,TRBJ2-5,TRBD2,CASSQGGAGEETQYF,TGTGCCAGCAGCCAAGGCGGAGCGGGGGAAGAGACCCAGTACTTC
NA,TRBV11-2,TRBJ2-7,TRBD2,CASSRMMGGAYEQYF,TGTGCCAGCAGCCGAATGATGGGAGGGGCCTACGAGCAGTACTTC
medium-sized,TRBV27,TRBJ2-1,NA,CASSLKQGEGSYNEQFF,TGTGCCAGCAGTTTAAAACAGGGTGAGGGCTCCTACAATGAGCAGTTCTTC
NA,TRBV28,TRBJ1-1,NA,CASSLDRRTEAFF,TGTGCCAGCAGTTTAGACCGGAGGACTGAAGCTTTCTTT
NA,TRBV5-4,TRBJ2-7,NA,CASSLGWAGAYEQYF,TGTGCCAGCAGCTTGGGGTGGGCAGGAGCCTACGAGCAGTACTTC
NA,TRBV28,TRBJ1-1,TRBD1,CASSPPGQGWSEAFF,TGTGCCAGCAGCCCCCCGGGACAGGGGTGGTCTGAAGCTTTCTTT
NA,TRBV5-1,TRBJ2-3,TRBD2,CASRTSGSAGTDTQYF,TGCGCCAGTCGGACTAGCGGGAGTGCTGGCACAGATACGCAGTATTTT
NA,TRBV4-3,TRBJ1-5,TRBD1,CASSQDEDTGGEAQHF,TGCGCCAGCAGCCAAGATGAGGATACAGGGGGCGAGGCCCAGCATTTT
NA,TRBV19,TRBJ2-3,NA,CASSLGRASTDTQYF,TGTGCCAGTAGCCTGGGAAGGGCGAGCACAGATACGCAGTATTTT
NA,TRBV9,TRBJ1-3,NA,CASSATGSSGNTIYF,TGTGCCAGCAGTGCTACAGGGAGCTCTGGAAACACCATATATTTT
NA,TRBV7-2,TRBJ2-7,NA,CASSLDGPGLVSYEQYF,TGTGCCAGCAGCTTAGACGGTCCAGGGCTCGTCTCCTACGAGCAGTACTTC
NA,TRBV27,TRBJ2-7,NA,CASSLSLGDPYEQYF,TGTGCCAGCAGTTTATCACTGGGAGATCCCTACGAGCAGTACTTC
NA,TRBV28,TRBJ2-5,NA,CASSPRPLPGQETQYF,TGTGCCAGCAGCCCCCGCCCCCTGCCAGGCCAAGAGACCCAGTACTTC
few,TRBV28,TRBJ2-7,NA,CASSLLPRYEQYF,TGTGCCAGCAGTTTACTGCCCAGGTACGAGCAGTACTTC
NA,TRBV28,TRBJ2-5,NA,CASSPLAGFQETQYF,TGTGCCAGCAGTCCCTTAGCCGGGTTCCAAGAGACCCAGTACTTC
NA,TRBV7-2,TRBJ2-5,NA,CASSPGPEETQYF,TGTGCCAGCAGCCCCGGGCCAGAGGAGACCCAGTACTTC
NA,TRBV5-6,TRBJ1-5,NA,CASSLGDGNQPQHF,TGTGCCAGCAGCTTGGGGGACGGTAATCAGCCCCAGCATTTT